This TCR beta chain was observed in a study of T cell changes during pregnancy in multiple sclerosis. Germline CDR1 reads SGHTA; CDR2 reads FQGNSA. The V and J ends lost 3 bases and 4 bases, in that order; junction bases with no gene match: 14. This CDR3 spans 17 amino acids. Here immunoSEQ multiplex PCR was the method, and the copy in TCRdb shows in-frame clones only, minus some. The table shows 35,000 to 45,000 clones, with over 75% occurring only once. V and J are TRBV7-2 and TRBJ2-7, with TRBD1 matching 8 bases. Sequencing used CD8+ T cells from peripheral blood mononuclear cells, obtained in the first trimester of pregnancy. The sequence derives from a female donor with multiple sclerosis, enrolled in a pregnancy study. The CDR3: CASSFHFGGQVLYEQYF. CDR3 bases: TGTGCCAGCAGCTTCCACTTTGGGGGACAGGTCCTGTACGAGCAGTACTTC. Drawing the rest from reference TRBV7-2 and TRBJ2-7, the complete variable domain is GAGVSQSPSNKVTEKGKDVELRCDPISGHTALYWYRQSLGQGLEFLIYFQGNSAPDKSGLPSDRFSAERTGGSVSTLTIQRTQQEDSAVYLCASSFHFGGQVLYEQYFGPGTRLTVT.